This is a list of T cell receptor beta chains from one sample in a study of glioma-infiltrating T cells after dendritic cell vaccination. TCRdb's copy holds only in-frame clones and misses some; the assay was immunoSEQ multiplex PCR. The table lists tens of thousands of clones, roughly four fifths of them singletons. The sequencing used blood, collected after dendritic cell vaccination. The receptors were sampled from a human donor with glioblastoma. The CDR3 runs from the conserved cysteine through the conserved F or W. Each record gives: J gene, D gene, V gene, clone size, CDR3 DNA, CDR3 protein. A D gene is named only where the DNA matches it firmly. Rows may omit the clone size; those that give it use once, few, many or a size class.

>TRBJ1-2|NA|TRBV7-9|NA
TGTGCCAGCAGCTTAGCGGGAGGAGCTAACTATGGCTACACCTTC
CASSLAGGANYGYTF
>TRBJ2-2|TRBD1|TRBV6-1|NA
TGTGCCAGCAGTGGACCGACAGGGTACGGCGGGGAGCTGTTTTTT
CASSGPTGYGGELFF
>TRBJ1-5|NA|TRBV10-3|NA
TGTGCCATCAGTGAGGGCGTGGCGGATAGCAATCAGCCCCAGCATTTT
CAISEGVADSNQPQHF
>TRBJ2-7|NA|TRBV9|once
TGTGCCAGCAGCGTAGACTACAACTACGAGCAGTACTTC
CASSVDYNYEQYF
>TRBJ1-2|NA|TRBV27|NA
TGTGCCAGCAGTTTACAGGCAGGGGAAGACTATGGCTACACCTTC
CASSLQAGEDYGYTF
>TRBJ1-1|NA|TRBV12-5|NA
TGTGCTAGTGGTTTGAGCCGGGACACTGAAGCTTTCTTT
CASGLSRDTEAFF
>TRBJ2-7|TRBD1|TRBV5-1|NA
TGCGCCAGCAGCCCACGAGTAGAGGGGGCTCCACACGAGCAGTACTTC
CASSPRVEGAPHEQYF
>TRBJ2-7|NA|TRBV6-1|NA
TGTGCCAGCAGGGCAGCGAGCTACGAGCAGTACTTC
CASRAASYEQYF
>TRBJ2-3|TRBD1|TRBV19|NA
TGTGCCAGTAGTACCCGGACAGGGAGCACAGATACGCAGTATTTT
CASSTRTGSTDTQYF
>TRBJ2-1|NA|TRBV12-5|NA
TGTGCTAGTGGTTCAGCACAGGTATCCTACAATGAGCAGTTCTTC
CASGSAQVSYNEQFF
>TRBJ1-1|NA|TRBV7-9|NA
TGTGCCAGCAGGACAGGTCCCACTGAAGCTTTCTTT
CASRTGPTEAFF
>TRBJ1-2|TRBD1|TRBV5-1|NA
TGCGCCAGCAGCTTGGAGACAGGGGGAAACTATGGCTACACCTTC
CASSLETGGNYGYTF